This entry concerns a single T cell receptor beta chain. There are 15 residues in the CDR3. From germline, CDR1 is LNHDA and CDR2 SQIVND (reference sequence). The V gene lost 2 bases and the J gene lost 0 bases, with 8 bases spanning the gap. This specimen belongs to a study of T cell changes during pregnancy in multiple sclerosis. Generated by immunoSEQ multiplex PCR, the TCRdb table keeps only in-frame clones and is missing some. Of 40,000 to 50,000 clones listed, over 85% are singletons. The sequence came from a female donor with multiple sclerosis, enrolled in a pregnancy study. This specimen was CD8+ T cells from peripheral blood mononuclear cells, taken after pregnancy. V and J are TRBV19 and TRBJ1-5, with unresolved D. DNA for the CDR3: TGTGCCAGTAGTATAAACAGCTATAGCAATCAGCCCCAGCATTTT. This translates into CASSINSYSNQPQHF.